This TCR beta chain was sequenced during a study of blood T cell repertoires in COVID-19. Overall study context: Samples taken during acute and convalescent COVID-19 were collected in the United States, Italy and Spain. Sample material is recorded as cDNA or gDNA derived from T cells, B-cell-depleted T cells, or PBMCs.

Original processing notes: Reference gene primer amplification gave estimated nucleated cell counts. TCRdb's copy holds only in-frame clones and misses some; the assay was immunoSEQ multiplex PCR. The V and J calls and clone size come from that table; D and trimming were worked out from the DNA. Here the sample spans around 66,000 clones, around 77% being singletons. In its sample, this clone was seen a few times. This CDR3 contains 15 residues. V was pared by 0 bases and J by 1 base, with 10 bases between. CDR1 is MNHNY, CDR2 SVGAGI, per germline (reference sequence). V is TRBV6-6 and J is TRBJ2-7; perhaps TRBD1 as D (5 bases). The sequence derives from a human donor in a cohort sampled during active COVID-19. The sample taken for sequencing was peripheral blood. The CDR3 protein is CASSYSQGRSYEQYF. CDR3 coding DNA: TGTGCCAGCAGTTACTCGCAGGGTAGATCCTACGAGCAGTACTTC.